This entry lists 25 T cell receptor beta chains sequenced from one sample in a study of blood T cell repertoires in COVID-19. Measured with immunoSEQ multiplex PCR; TCRdb has only the in-frame clones, and not every one. Seen here are around 77,000 clones, roughly 80% observed once, and the top ten hold approximately 7%. The sequenced material came from peripheral blood. These receptors originate from a man younger than 40 with COVID-19, enrolled during active disease.

V gene TRBV9 combines with J gene TRBJ1-4; 7 nucleotides align to TRBD1. Per the germline V gene, CDR1 is SGDLS and CDR2 is YYNGEE. V trimming: 3 bases; J trimming: 3 bases; junction bases outside the gene matches: 2. The CDR3 is 14 residues long. In nucleotides, the CDR3 is TGTGCCAGCAGCGGACAGGGTGCTAATGAAAAACTGTTTTTT. It codes for CASSGQGANEKLFF.

This sequence joins TRBV6-2 or TRBV6-3 and TRBJ1-2; D possibly corresponds to TRBD1 (5 bases). Trimming stripped 6 bases from V and 2 bases from J, with 10 bases between. Germline-derived CDR1 and CDR2 are MNHEY and SVGEGT. The length of the CDR3 is 13 residues. The CDR3 bases are TGTGCCAGCAGCCTCAGACAGAACTATGGCTACACCTTC. Protein: CASSLRQNYGYTF.

CDR3 DNA sequence: TGTGCCAGCAGCTTAGGGGGTGTCGCGGGAAATGAGCAGTTCTTC. This encodes CASSLGGVAGNEQFF. V gene TRBV7-9 combines with J gene TRBJ2-1; D might be TRBD2 (6 bases). CDR1 is SEHNR, CDR2 FQNEAQ, per germline (reference sequence). The CDR3 contains 15 residues. Deletions cut 1 base from V and 7 bases from J, with 14 bases between.

The V gene is TRBV5-1, the J gene TRBJ2-2, with 15 bases aligning to TRBD2. V trimming: 3 bases; J trimming: 0 bases; junction bases outside the gene matches: 3. This CDR3 spans 18 amino acids. The germline V gene encodes CDR1 SGHRS and CDR2 YFSETQ. The CDR3 DNA reads as TGCGCCAGCAGCTCCCGGACTAGCGGGAGGGCGAACACCGGGGAGCTGTTTTTT. As protein: CASSSRTSGRANTGELFF.

The rearrangement uses TRBV11-1 and TRBJ2-5, with D perhaps TRBD1 (5 bases). The CDR3 totals 13 residues. From germline, CDR1 is SGHAT and CDR2 FQDESV (reference sequence). With 3 bases removed from V and 2 bases from J, the gap between germline ends came to 7 bases. The CDR3 nucleotides are TGTGCCAGCAGCTTTGGACATCAAGAGACCCAGTACTTC. Its translation: CASSFGHQETQYF.

The chain uses TRBV4-1 and TRBJ2-4; the D is unclear. This CDR3 spans 16 amino acids. Germline V lookup: CDR1 MGHRA, CDR2 YSYEKL. Trimming pared 3 bases from V and 0 bases from J, leaving 12 bases between. CDR3 amino acids: CASSHRAGLAKNIQYF. CDR3 coding DNA: TGCGCCAGCAGCCACCGCGCAGGATTAGCCAAAAACATTCAGTACTTC.

The count of this clone is one. The chain uses TRBV5-6 and TRBJ2-7, with 10 bases matching TRBD2. There are 14 residues in the CDR3. Unmatched junction bases numbered 10, after V lost 4 bases and J lost 9 bases. Germline CDR1 is SGHDT and CDR2 is YYEEEE. CDR3 nucleotide sequence: TGTGCCAGCAGCCTGGGGACTAGCGCATCCATGCAGTACTTC. Translating gives CASSLGTSASMQYF.

This sequence joins TRBV9 and TRBJ2-3; a possible D gene is TRBD2 (6 bases). The V gene lost 0 bases and the J gene lost 4 bases, with 6 bases spanning the gap. The germline CDR1 and CDR2 sequences are SGDLS and YYNGEE. The CDR3 runs 13 residues. The CDR3 nucleotides are TGTGCCAGCAGCGTAGCGGGAGCAGATACGCAGTATTTT. Its protein product is CASSVAGADTQYF.

This chain links TRBV2 with TRBJ1-5; tentative D call: TRBD1 (5 bases). The CDR3 covers 13 residues. Germline CDR1 SNHLY, CDR2 FYNNEI. V was shortened by 4 bases and J by 2 bases, with 6 bases between the two germline ends. CDR3 in DNA: TGTGCCAGCAGTGCGACAGGCAATCAGCCCCAGCATTTT. Translation gives CASSATGNQPQHF.

This clone was counted once. The chain employs TRBV30 and TRBJ1-1; D call uncertain. The V gene's germline CDR1 is GTSNPN and CDR2 SVGIG (reference sequence). This CDR3 has 13 amino acids. V was trimmed by 5 bases and J by 3 bases, leaving 13 bases between them. As DNA, the CDR3 is TGTGCCTGGTCCCGGAGGCAGGACACTGAAGCTTTCTTT. As protein: CAWSRRQDTEAFF.

In nucleotides, the CDR3 is TGTGCCAGCAGTGCGGAGGGACAGTCAAATCAGCCCCAGCATTTT. This sequence encodes CASSAEGQSNQPQHF. This chain links TRBV2 with TRBJ1-5, with 7 bases that match TRBD1. The CDR3 loop spans 15 amino acids. Germline CDR1 and CDR2: SNHLY and FYNNEI. The junction had 7 bases not matched to a gene; V was cut back by 4 bases and J by 4 bases.

The chain combines TRBV3-1 (or the pseudogene TRBV3-2) with TRBJ1-1; a weak D match, TRBD1 (5 bases). This CDR3 spans 15 amino acids. Germline V gives CDR1 LGHDT, CDR2 YNNKEL (reference sequence). V dropped 1 base and J dropped 6 bases, with 15 bases sitting between them. Here the CDR3 reads CASSQATGGIAEAFF. The CDR3 DNA is TGTGCCAGCAGCCAAGCGACTGGGGGGATTGCTGAAGCTTTCTTT.

The rearrangement joins TRBV10-3 to TRBJ1-6; TRBD1 is a possible D gene (5 bases). Germline assignment: CDR1 ENHRY and CDR2 SYGVKD. Trimming shortened V by 6 bases and J by 10 bases, and 16 bases separated the two germline ends. The CDR3 is 14 amino acids. The CDR3 DNA is TGTGCCATCAGCATCGACAGTCTTACGTCACCCCTCCACTTT. The encoded protein is CAISIDSLTSPLHF.

V gene TRBV18 combines with J gene TRBJ1-2; a weak D match, TRBD1 (6 bases). The CDR3 has 13 residues. Per germline, CDR1 KGHSH and CDR2 LQKENI. Deletions cut 2 bases from V and 7 bases from J, with 11 bases between. CDR3 in amino acids: CASSPGQSRGYTF. CDR3 in DNA: TGTGCCAGCTCACCAGGACAGAGTCGTGGCTACACCTTC.

The chain recombines TRBV14 with TRBJ1-1; 9 nucleotides agree with TRBD1. The J segment lost 6 bases and the V segment lost 3 bases, leaving 11 bases of the junction unmatched. This CDR3 has 16 amino acids. Germline V gives CDR1 SGHDN, CDR2 FVKESK. CDR3 nucleotide sequence: TGTGCCAGCAGCCAGAGCGACAGGGGGTTGATCGCTGAAGCTTTCTTT. Protein sequence: CASSQSDRGLIAEAFF.

This clone was observed once. The gene calls are TRBV20-1 and TRBJ2-5, with D perhaps TRBD1 (6 bases). The CDR3 totals 13 residues. Trimming took off 3 bases at V and 1 base at J, with 9 bases between the two ends. Per the germline V gene, CDR1 is DFQATT and CDR2 is SNEGSKA (reference sequence). CDR3 coding DNA: TGCAGTGCTAGTAGGGGGAGCCAAGAGACCCAGTACTTC. Translation: CSASRGSQETQYF.

The V call is TRBV5-1, the J call TRBJ1-1; TRBD1 is a possible D gene (5 bases). The germline V and J ends were trimmed by 3 bases and 0 bases, with 15 bases remaining between them. Looked up from germline, CDR1 is SGHRS and CDR2 is YFSETQ. CDR3 length: 16 amino acids. This chain's CDR3 is CASSSRGAQMNTEAFF. Written as DNA, the CDR3 is TGCGCCAGCAGCTCGCGGGGCGCCCAAATGAACACTGAAGCTTTCTTT. Combining the CDR3 with reference TRBV5-1 and TRBJ1-1 gives the whole variable domain KAGVTQTPRYLIKTRGQQVTLSCSPISGHRSVSWYQQTPGQGLQFLFEYFSETQRNKGNFPGRFSGRQFSNSRSEMNVSTLELGDSALYLCASSSRGAQMNTEAFFGQGTRLTVV.

V gene TRBV10-2 combines with J gene TRBJ2-2; 7 bases fit TRBD2. There are 15 residues in the CDR3. Losses at the gene ends were 3 bases for V and 4 bases for J; bases not matched to a gene: 5. The V gene's germline CDR1 is WSHSY and CDR2 SAAADI. The CDR3 nucleotides are TGCGCCAGCAGTGACGCGGGAGTTCGCACCGGGGAGCTGTTTTTT. Translated, it gives CASSDAGVRTGELFF.

The V call is TRBV6-1, the J call TRBJ2-4, with 10 bases that match TRBD2. The junction had 2 bases not matched to a gene; V was cut back by 2 bases and J by 4 bases. This CDR3 spans 15 amino acids. Germline V gene lookup returns CDR1 MNHNS and CDR2 SASEGT. CDR3 coding DNA: TGTGCCAGCAGTGAACTAGCGGGAGAGAAAAACATTCAGTACTTC. This sequence encodes CASSELAGEKNIQYF.

This clone came up a few times. The rearrangement joins TRBV11-2 to TRBJ1-6; weak D call: TRBD1 (6 bases). Germline lookup yields CDR1 SGHAT and CDR2 FQNNGV. The CDR3 has 17 amino acids. The V gene lost 2 bases and the J gene lost 6 bases, with 17 bases spanning the gap. Here the CDR3 DNA reads TGTGCCAGCAGCTTACCTCTCCTTCCAGGGGTTAATTCACCCCTCCACTTT. Its protein product is CASSLPLLPGVNSPLHF.

The V gene is TRBV6-2 or TRBV6-3, the J gene TRBJ2-1; 7 nucleotides agree with TRBD2. Germline CDR1 is MNHEY and CDR2 is SVGEGT. The V segment lost 5 bases and the J segment 3 bases; nucleotides outside the gene matches: 7. The CDR3 contains 15 residues. For the CDR3, the DNA is TGTGCCAGCAGTGCGGGACTAAGGTACTACAATGAGCAGTTCTTC. It specifies CASSAGLRYYNEQFF.

The chain carries TRBV28 and TRBJ1-2; D call uncertain. The CDR3 consists of 15 residues. In germline, CDR1 is MDHEN, CDR2 SYDVKM. V lost 2 bases and J lost 3, with 13 bases in between. This CDR3 is CASSLEGFGDYGYTF. The CDR3 bases are TGTGCCAGCAGTTTAGAGGGTTTCGGCGACTATGGCTACACCTTC.

This clone was seen more than once but under ten times. This chain joins TRBV7-9 and TRBJ2-3, with D maybe TRBD2 (6 bases). With 4 bases removed from V and 1 base from J, the gap between germline ends came to 15 bases. The germline CDR1 and CDR2 sequences are SEHNR and FQNEAQ (reference sequence). The CDR3 covers 16 residues. This chain's CDR3 is CASSSLTGRGTDTQYF. CDR3 DNA sequence: TGTGCCAGCAGCTCCCTCACCGGGAGAGGCACAGATACGCAGTATTTT.

The chain couples TRBV6-5 to TRBJ1-2, with D perhaps matching TRBD1 (5 bases). CDR3 size: 11 residues. Per germline, CDR1 MNHEY and CDR2 SVGAGI. V lost 5 bases, J lost 7 bases, and 8 bases lay in between. In nucleotides, the CDR3 is TGTGCCAGCAGTAGACAGAGTGGCTACACCTTC. Amino acids: CASSRQSGYTF.

This clone was observed many times. The chain uses TRBV4-1 and TRBJ1-1, with 11 bases matching TRBD1. The CDR3 is made up of 15 amino acids. CDR1 is MGHRA, CDR2 YSYEKL, per germline. Trimming took 6 bases from V and 6 from J; bases not matched to a gene: 9. CDR3 loop: CASSQFRDRGAEAFF. CDR3 nucleotide sequence: TGCGCCAGCAGTCAATTCCGGGACAGGGGGGCTGAAGCTTTCTTT.